Below, 22 T cell receptor beta chains from the same sample are listed, as sequenced in a study of cytomegalovirus exposure and HLA in healthy donors (dated by TCRdb to 2016 to 2017). Library prep was done by the immunoSEQ multiplex PCR assay. The clones in this table, taken by TCRdb from immuneACCESS, are in-frame only. Not every clone is retained; where verified, under half of the shortfall comes from an unresolved V gene, and the cause of the rest is unknown. The sample contains 65,000 to 100,000 clones, over 85% of them found a single time. The ten largest clones represent approximately 4% of the sample. The sequenced sample was PBMCs. Receptors were obtained from a woman aged 25 to 39 in good health and CMV-seronegative.

V usage is TRBV5-6 and J usage is TRBJ1-6; 7 bases fit TRBD1. The CDR3 is 15 residues long. V shed 1 base, J shed 9 bases, and the junction held 7 bases outside the gene matches. Per germline, CDR1 SGHDT and CDR2 YYEEEE. CDR3 loop: CASSLYNRGTSPLHF. The CDR3 coding sequence is TGTGCCAGCAGCTTGTACAACAGGGGAACTTCACCCCTCCACTTT.

This clone occurred once. The V call is TRBV5-1, the J call TRBJ2-7; D remains unclear. Trimming took 3 bases from V and 6 from J, leaving 16 bases between them. CDR1 and CDR2 (germline): SGHRS, YFSETQ. The CDR3 sequence is 14 residues long. CDR3 sequence (DNA): TGCGCCAGCAGCTCTCTTCAGGTTACGGCCGAGCAGTACTTC. It encodes CASSSLQVTAEQYF.

This rearrangement joins TRBV6-1 to TRBJ2-3, with 7 bases that match TRBD1. The V gene's germline CDR1 is MNHNS and CDR2 SASEGT. The CDR3 is made up of 14 amino acids. V dropped 6 bases and J dropped 5; count of bases not matched to a gene: 8. CDR3 sequence: CASRLGQRLDTQYF. Written as DNA, the CDR3 is TGTGCCAGCAGGTTGGGACAGCGATTAGATACGCAGTATTTT.

The chain joins TRBV2 to TRBJ1-2; 7 bases map to TRBD1. The CDR3 has 15 amino acids. V lost 2 bases, J lost 8 bases, and 11 bases stayed unmatched. Germline CDR1 SNHLY, CDR2 FYNNEI. DNA for the CDR3: TGTGCCAGCAGTGAAAATAACAGGGGAGTAATCGGCTACACCTTC. This gives the protein CASSENNRGVIGYTF.

The chain has TRBV7-6 and TRBJ2-3; D gene unclear. The V and J ends lost 2 bases and 1 base respectively, with 7 bases between them. Germline V gives CDR1 SGHVS, CDR2 FNYEAQ. This CDR3 has 14 residues. The CDR3 spells CASSLNRGTDTQYF. CDR3 DNA sequence: TGTGCCAGCAGCTTAAATCGGGGCACAGATACGCAGTATTTT.

The V call is TRBV18, the J call TRBJ2-2; tentative D call: TRBD1 (5 bases). The ends were cut back, 3 bases at V and 4 bases at J, with 6 bases in the middle. The CDR3 contains 13 residues. Germline values: CDR1 KGHSH, CDR2 LQKENI. For the CDR3, the DNA is TGTGCCAGCTCACCTAGGGGCACCGGGGAGCTGTTTTTT. Its translation: CASSPRGTGELFF.

This rearrangement joins TRBV5-1 to TRBJ2-5, with 11 bases that match TRBD2. The ends lost 7 bases at V and 5 bases at J; junction bases unmatched: 4. Germline loops: CDR1 SGHRS, CDR2 YFSETQ. This CDR3 region has 13 residues. The CDR3 region has the DNA TGCGCCAGCTATGTAGCGGGAGGGGAGACCCAGTACTTC. Translating gives CASYVAGGETQYF.

The chain carries TRBV10-2 and TRBJ1-2, with 10 bases identical to TRBD1. Germline values: CDR1 WSHSY, CDR2 SAAADI. The CDR3 length is 14 residues. V dropped 4 bases and J dropped 4; count of bases not matched to a gene: 3. CDR3 residues: CASSAWTGGYGYTF. The CDR3 DNA is TGCGCCAGCAGTGCCTGGACAGGGGGCTATGGCTACACCTTC.

The V and J genes are TRBV6-5 and TRBJ2-7; 11 nucleotides match TRBD1. V lost 3 bases, J lost 2 bases, and 3 bases stayed unmatched. Germline V CDR1 and CDR2: MNHEY, SVGAGI. The CDR3 is 15 amino acids. The CDR3 DNA is TGTGCCAGCAGTTATCCGGGACAGGGGGCCTACGAGCAGTACTTC. Its translation is CASSYPGQGAYEQYF.

The V call is TRBV30, the J call TRBJ2-5, with D possibly being TRBD2 (5 bases). The germline V gene encodes CDR1 GTSNPN and CDR2 SVGIG (reference sequence). There are 15 residues in the CDR3. V lost 4 bases, J lost 4 bases, and 19 bases lay in between. The CDR3 reads CAWTPPGFYGETQYF. CDR3 bases: TGTGCCTGGACGCCGCCGGGGTTTTACGGAGAGACCCAGTACTTC.

The gene calls are TRBV18 and TRBJ2-7, with 7 bases aligning to TRBD2. This CDR3 comprises 15 residues. Germline V CDR1 and CDR2: KGHSH, LQKENI. V was clipped by 4 bases and J by 0 bases; unmatched bases: 6. In DNA, the CDR3 is TGTGCCAGCTCACAGCCGGGACTAAGCTCCTACGAGCAGTACTTC. Its translation is CASSQPGLSSYEQYF.

The chain has TRBV27 and TRBJ2-7, with D possibly TRBD2 on 5 matching bases. This CDR3 spans 13 amino acids. Trimming cost V 8 bases and J 4 bases, with 15 bases left between them. From germline, CDR1 is MNHEY and CDR2 SMNVEV (reference sequence). The CDR3 region has the DNA TGTGCCAGCGGAGGCAGGACGGCTTACGAGCAGTACTTC. It is translated as CASGGRTAYEQYF.

The gene calls are TRBV2 and TRBJ2-7; D unresolved. Per germline, CDR1 SNHLY and CDR2 FYNNEI. This CDR3 contains 14 residues. Trimming stripped 2 bases from V and 5 bases from J, with 13 bases between. Here the CDR3 reads CASSELNRVNEQYF. The CDR3 region has the DNA TGTGCCAGCAGTGAATTGAATCGGGTTAACGAGCAGTACTTC.

The chain carries TRBV11-1 and TRBJ2-6; D is unclear. The length of the CDR3 is 15 residues. Trimming shortened V by 0 bases and J by 4 bases, and 7 bases separated the two germline ends. Germline CDR1 reads SGHAT; CDR2 reads FQDESV (reference sequence). CDR3 in DNA: TGTGCCAGCAGCTTAGCGGCTTCGGGGGCCAACGTCCTGACTTTC. Translated, it gives CASSLAASGANVLTF.

The gene calls are TRBV11-2 and TRBJ1-5, with a weak D call TRBD1 (6 bases). This CDR3 region has 13 residues. CDR1 SGHAT and CDR2 FQNNGV come from the germline V gene. The V gene lost 3 bases and the J gene lost 11 bases, with 14 bases spanning the gap. The CDR3 protein is CASSFKGGRAQHF. CDR3 DNA: TGTGCCAGCAGCTTTAAAGGGGGAAGAGCCCAGCATTTT.

This clone occurred once. The chain couples TRBV30 to TRBJ2-7, with D perhaps matching TRBD2 (6 bases). This CDR3 spans 12 amino acids. Between the trimmed V and J ends, which lost 2 bases and 6 bases, there was a span of 11 bases. Germline lookup yields CDR1 GTSNPN and CDR2 SVGIG (reference sequence). DNA of the CDR3: TGTGCCTGGAGTAAGGGGACTGGCGAGCAGTACTTC. Its protein product is CAWSKGTGEQYF.

The chain uses TRBV9 and TRBJ2-3, with TRBD2 matching 8 bases. Looked up from germline, CDR1 is SGDLS and CDR2 is YYNGEE. V lost 4 bases to trimming and J lost 1 base; unmatched junction nucleotides: 8. The CDR3 consists of 16 residues. CDR3 protein: CASSPTSGSGTDTQYF. The CDR3 coding sequence is TGTGCCAGCAGCCCTACGAGCGGGAGCGGCACAGATACGCAGTATTTT.

This clone came up once. The V call is TRBV15, the J call TRBJ1-4; D gene uncertain. CDR3 length: 15 amino acids. Between the trimmed V and J ends, which lost 0 bases and 1 base, there was a span of 6 bases. The germline V gene encodes CDR1 LNHNV and CDR2 YYDKDF (reference sequence). The CDR3 sequence: CATSREWRTNEKLFF. CDR3 sequence (DNA): TGTGCCACCAGCAGAGAGTGGAGAACTAATGAAAAACTGTTTTTT.

DNA of the CDR3: TGTGCCAGCAGTGGACAAGACAGGGGATATGGCTACACCTTC. This translates into CASSGQDRGYGYTF. This rearrangement joins TRBV2 to TRBJ1-2, with 8 nucleotides matching TRBD1. The CDR3 is 14 amino acids. Germline loops: CDR1 SNHLY, CDR2 FYNNEI. V shed 4 bases and J 5 bases; nucleotides not matched to a gene: 6.

The chain is built from TRBV10-1 and TRBJ1-3, with 10 positions matching TRBD1. Germline V gives CDR1 WNHNN, CDR2 SYGVQD (reference sequence). Trimming removed 6 bases from V and 4 bases from J; junction bases left unmatched: 18. The CDR3 consists of 19 residues. The CDR3 loop reads CASSQGQGGFHNEGNTIYF. The DNA of the CDR3 is TGCGCCAGCAGCCAAGGACAGGGGGGATTCCATAACGAAGGAAACACCATATATTTT.

The rearrangement links TRBV25-1 to TRBJ1-2, with 7 bases that match TRBD1. The V and J ends lost 6 bases and 5 bases, in that order; junction bases with no gene match: 6. The CDR3 runs to 13 residues. Germline V gene lookup returns CDR1 MGHDK and CDR2 SYGVNS. This CDR3 is CASSRQGRYGYTF. CDR3 bases: TGTGCCAGCAGCCGACAGGGTCGGTATGGCTACACCTTC.

This chain joins TRBV7-2 and TRBJ1-2; tentative D call: TRBD1 (6 bases). In germline, CDR1 is SGHTA, CDR2 FQGNSA. The CDR3 contains 16 residues. Deletions cut 6 bases from V and 8 bases from J, with 25 bases between. The CDR3 nucleotides read TGTGCCAGCAGGATGTCACAGGGTACCCGCAGAGGGGGCTACACCTTC. It specifies CASRMSQGTRRGGYTF.